This T cell receptor (beta chain) originates from a study of blood T cells in healthy people across ages. Through a sample-barcoded 5' primer and a J-beta primer mix, a second PCR was run for roughly 6 to 12 cycles. TCRdb re-called the 5' RACE reads with MiXCR, one entry per CDR3 protein. The repertoire holds roughly 800,000 distinct CDR3 sequences, with approximately 25% as singletons. CDR1 and CDR2 from the germline V gene are SGHTA and FQGNSA. This CDR3 spans 16 amino acids. Deletions cut 1 base from V and 5 bases from J, with 15 bases between. The same data also went into a second study, on T cells of mothers and their children.

The sequenced sample consisted of blood. The TCR comes from a boy between 10 and 17 years old in good health. This sequence joins TRBV7-2 and TRBJ1-5, with D possibly matching TRBD1 (5 bases). CDR3 region: CASSLELGEGHQPQHF. The CDR3 coding sequence is TGTGCCAGCAGCTTAGAGTTAGGGGAGGGCCATCAGCCCCAGCATTTT.